One sample yielded the 30 T cell receptor beta chains listed below, sequenced in a study of CXCR3-negative and CXCR3-positive naive CD8 T cells. Study-wide findings and caveats: More hydrophobic TRB CDR3s occurred in CXCR3-positive than in CXCR3-negative naive cells.

Antigen specificity for these receptors is unknown. UMI labels and 5' RACE were used to prepare the TRB cDNA libraries. TCRdb reanalyzed the 5' RACE reads and collapses them to one entry per CDR3 protein, without DNA. The table lists about 4,900 distinct CDR3 sequences, with around 2.5% in the top ten. Sequencing was done on a sample of naive CXCR3+ CD8+ T cells from blood. The subset was: CD45RO-CCR7+CD27+CD95- naive CD8+ T cells expressing CXCR3 (TNR3+). The receptors stem from a human donor in good health. Some clones in this sample may be carry-over from other donors' samples.

CDR3 loop: CASSLSPDSRNTGELFF. The chain recombines TRBV11-2 with TRBJ2-2; TCRdb names TRBD1, which stays unverified in the absence of DNA. The CDR3 totals 17 residues. CDR1 and CDR2 (germline): SGHAT, FQNNGV.

This clonotype is medium-sized by frequency. CDR3 loop: CSVDREAPEAFF. The chain has TRBV29-1 and TRBJ1-1; TCRdb gives TRBD1 as the D gene, but with no DNA this cannot be confirmed. From germline, CDR1 is SQVTM and CDR2 ANQGSEA. The CDR3 has 12 residues.

The chain links TRBV29-1 to TRBJ2-1; TCRdb indicates TRBD1, and absent DNA this call remains unverified. The CDR3 extends over 15 amino acids. Germline V lookup: CDR1 SQVTM, CDR2 ANQGSEA. Here the CDR3 reads CSVPQGPSSYNEQFF.

The V and J genes are TRBV2 and TRBJ2-7; the D call of TRBD1 rests on TCRdb alone, since no DNA is present to check it. CDR3 length equals 11 residues. Germline values: CDR1 SNHLY, CDR2 FYNNEI. The chain's CDR3 is CASRAGSEQYF.

The chain joins TRBV19 to TRBJ2-7; TCRdb proposes TRBD1, but this gene call is untestable without DNA. Germline CDR1 LNHDA, CDR2 SQIVND (reference sequence). CDR3 length: 16 amino acids. The CDR3 here is CASSPVVAPSSYEQYF.

This clonotype counts as medium-sized (0.01 to 0.1%) by frequency. V and J are TRBV5-1 and TRBJ2-2; TCRdb names TRBD2, which stays unverified in the absence of DNA. The CDR3 length is 14 residues. Germline values: CDR1 SGHRS, CDR2 YFSETQ. The CDR3 region is CASRRSGKSGELFF.

This chain connects TRBV23-1 to TRBJ2-2; without DNA, the TCRdb call of TRBD2 cannot be checked. TRBV23-1 is an ORF, and what it does is uncertain. The CDR3 extends over 14 amino acids. CDR3: CASRIPIVTGELFF.

The chain has TRBV5-8 and TRBJ1-2; checking the TCRdb D call of TRBD1 is not possible without DNA. The CDR3 runs 15 residues. Per the germline V gene, CDR1 is SGHTS and CDR2 is YDEGEE. CDR3 sequence reads: CASSLLNPDNYGYTF.

This chain uses TRBV12-5 with TRBJ2-7; TCRdb reports TRBD2, a call that lacks DNA to check it against. The V gene's germline CDR1 is LGHNT and CDR2 FRNRAP. This CDR3 has 14 amino acids. The CDR3 here is CASGRGGTSDEQYF.

The chain links TRBV28 to TRBJ2-5; as DNA is missing, the TRBD1 call by TCRdb cannot be tested. In germline, CDR1 is MDHEN, CDR2 SYDVKM. This CDR3 is 16 amino acids long. The CDR3 sequence: CASEPGQGPEKETQYF.

The chain couples TRBV11-2 to TRBJ2-7. CDR1 is SGHAT, CDR2 FQNNGV, per germline. The CDR3 runs 13 residues. CDR3 protein: CASSLAVAYEQYF.

The chain uses TRBV9 and TRBJ2-1; the TRBD2 assignment by TCRdb is unverifiable without DNA. The germline gives CDR1 SGDLS, CDR2 YYNGEE. The CDR3 runs 17 residues. The CDR3 spells CASSVARRESIVNEQFF.

The rearrangement uses TRBV4-1 and TRBJ2-1; TCRdb reports TRBD2, a call that lacks DNA to check it against. The CDR3 has 16 amino acids. Looked up from germline, CDR1 is MGHRA and CDR2 is YSYEKL. The CDR3 region is CASSLPSGRIYNEQFF.

Its frequency marks this clonotype as medium-sized. The V gene is TRBV20-1, the J gene TRBJ2-3; TCRdb calls TRBD2, which cannot be checked without DNA. Per germline, CDR1 DFQATT and CDR2 SNEGSKA (reference sequence). The CDR3 spans 16 residues. This CDR3 is CSAFVTSGASTDTQYF.

The chain is built from TRBV19 and TRBJ2-4. Germline loops: CDR1 LNHDA, CDR2 SQIVND (reference sequence). This CDR3 is 13 amino acids long. This CDR3 is CATSMQGKNIQYF.

The chain links TRBV5-1 to TRBJ2-1; the TRBD2 assignment by TCRdb is unverifiable without DNA. Germline CDR1 reads SGHRS; CDR2 reads YFSETQ. This CDR3 region has 16 residues. This CDR3 is CASSLPGGPIENEQFF.

The CDR3 sequence is CAVDRGYEQYF. The J gene is TRBJ2-7, the V gene TRBV12-5; the D gene TCRdb calls, TRBD1, cannot be checked with no DNA. The CDR3 extends over 11 amino acids. Germline CDR1 LGHNT, CDR2 FRNRAP.

This clonotype ranks as medium-sized in terms of frequency. The chain couples TRBV28 to TRBJ2-7; without DNA, the TCRdb call of TRBD2 cannot be checked. CDR3 length: 14 residues. The germline gives CDR1 MDHEN, CDR2 SYDVKM. The chain's CDR3 is CASSLVGGSYEQYF.

This clonotype registers medium-sized by frequency. This chain joins TRBV2 and TRBJ2-7; the TCRdb D gene call, TRBD1, has no DNA to confirm it. CDR1 SNHLY and CDR2 FYNNEI come from the germline V gene. The CDR3 totals 14 residues. The CDR3: CASSEGDWGYEQYF.

By frequency, this clonotype is medium-sized (0.01 to 0.1%). V gene TRBV11-2 combines with J gene TRBJ2-7; the D call from TCRdb, TRBD2, cannot be confirmed without DNA. The CDR3 extends over 14 amino acids. Per germline, CDR1 SGHAT and CDR2 FQNNGV. The CDR3 is CASSLARGSYEQYF.

The J gene is TRBJ2-7, the V gene TRBV19; TCRdb's D call, TRBD1, is unchecked because there is no DNA. This CDR3 is built from 14 residues. The germline CDR1 and CDR2 sequences are LNHDA and SQIVND (reference sequence). The CDR3 here is CASSMGDATYEQYF.

The V gene is TRBV29-1, the J gene TRBJ2-1; with no DNA, the TCRdb D assignment of TRBD2 cannot be verified. Germline assignment: CDR1 SQVTM and CDR2 ANQGSEA. The CDR3 loop spans 15 amino acids. The CDR3 here is CSVEPTSGLYNEQFF.

By frequency, this clonotype is medium-sized. The chain employs TRBV7-9 and TRBJ2-2. This CDR3 spans 14 amino acids. Germline V gene sequence: CDR1 SEHNR, CDR2 FQNEAQ (reference sequence). This chain's CDR3 is CASSLPTITGELFF.

By frequency, this clonotype is medium-sized. The genes are TRBV2 and TRBJ2-2; absent DNA, TCRdb's TRBD1 call cannot be checked. In germline, CDR1 is SNHLY, CDR2 FYNNEI. This CDR3 contains 14 residues. The CDR3 region is CASLGPGNTGELFF.

The rearrangement links TRBV21-1 to TRBJ1-1. TRBV21-1 is recorded as a pseudogene. This CDR3 is built from 17 residues. CDR3: CASSKKDPCRRNTEAFF.

The genes are TRBV7-2 and TRBJ2-1. Germline V lookup: CDR1 SGHTA, CDR2 FQGNSA. The CDR3 totals 11 residues. The CDR3 sequence: CASTSEFEQFF.

The chain links TRBV29-1 to TRBJ2-7; TCRdb proposes TRBD1, but this gene call is untestable without DNA. CDR1 SQVTM and CDR2 ANQGSEA come from the germline V gene. This CDR3 has 14 amino acids. The CDR3 loop is CSVVPGQLAYEQYF.

V gene TRBV7-8 combines with J gene TRBJ2-3. The germline V gene has CDR1 SGHVS and CDR2 FQNEAQ. The length of the CDR3 is 14 residues. The CDR3 protein is CSSSQSTGADTQYF. Together with reference TRBV7-8 and TRBJ2-3, the CDR3 gives the full variable domain: GAGVSQSPRYKVAKRGQDVALRCDPISGHVSLFWYQQALGQGPEFLTYFQNEAQLDKSGLPSDRFFAERPEGSVSTLKIQRTQQEDSAVYLCSSSQSTGADTQYFGPGTRLTVL.

By frequency, this clonotype is medium-sized. The V gene is TRBV29-1, the J gene TRBJ1-2. The germline CDR1 and CDR2 sequences are SQVTM and ANQGSEA. The length of the CDR3 is 14 residues. CDR3 amino acids: CSVEDRAKNYGYTF.

The rearrangement uses TRBV29-1 and TRBJ1-5. Looked up from germline, CDR1 is SQVTM and CDR2 is ANQGSEA. The CDR3 has 13 residues. The chain's CDR3 is CSVRGVGNQPQHF.